These 18 T cell receptor beta chains were sequenced from one sample in a study of PD-1 blockade in classical Hodgkin lymphoma. There was relapse after autologous stem cell transplantation in every patient, and there was variation in brentuximab vedotin exposure. Sequencing was performed with immunoSEQ multiplex PCR; in TCRdb, only in-frame clones are kept and a portion is missing. This table has 23,000 or so clones, around 80% appearing once. Sequencing was performed on peripheral blood mononuclear cells (PBMCs), taken before the second cycle of nivolumab. The receptors here all came from a human donor with classical Hodgkin lymphoma.

This clone has more than one count but fewer than ten. The J gene is TRBJ2-5, the V gene TRBV10-3, with D unclear. This CDR3 region has 12 residues. V was cut by 0 bases and J by 5 bases, with 4 bases left in between. Germline CDR1 and CDR2: ENHRY and SYGVKD. As DNA, the CDR3 is TGTGCCATCAGTGAGTCGTGGGAGACCCAGTACTTC. It yields the protein CAISESWETQYF.

The chain uses TRBV7-9 and TRBJ2-1; D might be TRBD1 (6 bases). V was shortened by 5 bases and J by 7 bases, with 12 bases between the two germline ends. Germline V gene data show CDR1 as SEHNR and CDR2 as FQNEAQ (reference sequence). The CDR3 length is 13 residues. The CDR3 protein is CASSNRAWNEQFF. The CDR3 coding sequence is TGTGCCAGCAGCAACAGGGCCTGGAATGAGCAGTTCTTC.

This clone was seen just once. The rearrangement uses TRBV9 and TRBJ2-6; TRBD1 is a possible D gene (5 bases). This CDR3 spans 16 amino acids. Germline assignment: CDR1 SGDLS and CDR2 YYNGEE. Deletions cut 1 base from V and 1 base from J, with 9 bases between. CDR3 DNA sequence: TGTGCCAGCAGCGTACCACGACAGTCTGGGGCCAACGTCCTGACTTTC. It is translated as CASSVPRQSGANVLTF.

CDR3 residues: CASSERGRGIASNQPQHF. CDR3 sequence (DNA): TGTGCCAGCAGTGAAAGGGGTAGGGGGATAGCTAGCAATCAGCCCCAGCATTTT. The chain combines TRBV2 with TRBJ1-5; maybe TRBD1 (6 bases). Between the trimmed V and J ends, which lost 2 bases and 0 bases, there was a span of 17 bases. The germline gives CDR1 SNHLY, CDR2 FYNNEI. The CDR3 is 18 residues long. The whole variable domain, remainder taken from reference TRBV2 and TRBJ1-5, is EPEVTQTPSHQVTQMGQEVILRCVPISNHLYFYWYRQILGQKVEFLVSFYNNEISEKSEIFDDQFSVERPDGSNFTLKIRSTKLEDSAMYFCASSERGRGIASNQPQHFGDGTRLSIL.

The rearrangement links TRBV6-6 to TRBJ1-1; D unclear. V lost 6 bases, J lost 9 bases, and 11 bases lay in between. Germline V gene data show CDR1 as MNHNY and CDR2 as SVGAGI (reference sequence). The CDR3 has 11 residues. For the CDR3, the DNA is TGTGCCAGCAGACTGGGAGCCCAAGCTTTCTTT. Translating gives CASRLGAQAFF.

This clone was counted a single time. The chain couples TRBV10-3 to TRBJ2-6; either TRBD1 or TRBD2 may supply D (5 bases each). CDR1 and CDR2 (germline): ENHRY, SYGVKD. This CDR3 is 16 amino acids long. The V and J ends lost 4 bases and 0 bases respectively, with 10 bases between them. CDR3 sequence (DNA): TGTGCCATCAGTGGGGGGTTCCCCTCTGGGGCCAACGTCCTGACTTTC. Translated: CAISGGFPSGANVLTF.

CDR3: CASTLAGRSTDTQYF. CDR3 nucleotide sequence: TGTGCCAGCACTCTAGCGGGGAGGAGCACAGATACGCAGTATTTT. The V call is TRBV2, the J call TRBJ2-3; 9 positions agree with TRBD2. The trim removed 7 bases at V and 0 bases at J, leaving 5 bases unmatched. Germline-derived CDR1 and CDR2 are SNHLY and FYNNEI. The CDR3 sequence is 15 residues long.

The genes are TRBV27 and TRBJ2-7; D uncertain. The CDR3 is made up of 11 amino acids. Trimming took 5 bases from V and 4 from J, leaving 6 bases between them. CDR1 MNHEY and CDR2 SMNVEV come from the germline V gene (reference sequence). CDR3 nucleotide sequence: TGTGCCAGCAGTGGTGGATACGAGCAGTACTTC. Encoded protein: CASSGGYEQYF.

This clone was picked up a small number of times. The V and J genes are TRBV2 and TRBJ1-2, with D tentatively TRBD1 (6 bases). V lost 6 bases and J lost 8, with 22 bases in between. From germline, CDR1 is SNHLY and CDR2 FYNNEI. CDR3 length: 15 amino acids. Here the CDR3 reads CASSPRQATTGGYTF. As DNA, the CDR3 is TGTGCCAGCAGCCCCCGACAGGCGACGACGGGGGGCTACACCTTC.

The chain employs TRBV4-3 and TRBJ1-5; D gene ambiguous. The germline CDR1 and CDR2 sequences are LGHNA and YSLEER. V lost 0 bases and J 7 bases, leaving 13 bases between the germline ends. CDR3 length: 15 residues. DNA for the CDR3: TGCGCCAGCAGCCAAGATCGCGGGGTACGGCAGCCCCAGCATTTT. Translation gives CASSQDRGVRQPQHF.

V and J are TRBV7-2 and TRBJ2-7, with D possibly matching TRBD1 (6 bases). V gave up 0 bases and J gave up 2 bases, with 14 bases separating them. The CDR3 has 16 residues. Looked up from germline, CDR1 is SGHTA and CDR2 is FQGNSA. In DNA form, the CDR3 reads TGTGCCAGCAGCTTAGCGCAGGCAGGGGTGGCCTACGAGCAGTACTTC. Translating it yields CASSLAQAGVAYEQYF.

The chain uses TRBV5-1 and TRBJ1-2, with a possible D match to TRBD1 (5 bases). V dropped 6 bases and J dropped 8 bases, with 20 bases sitting between them. Germline V gene data show CDR1 as SGHRS and CDR2 as YFSETQ. The CDR3 is 14 residues long. The CDR3 reads CASTPLGRVDGYTF. For the CDR3, the DNA is TGCGCCAGCACCCCTCTGGGCAGGGTGGACGGCTACACCTTC.

The V call is TRBV25-1, the J call TRBJ2-3; 9 bases line up with TRBD1. This CDR3 spans 15 amino acids. Germline assignment: CDR1 MGHDK and CDR2 SYGVNS. J was trimmed by 4 bases and V by 4 bases; bases with no gene match: 6. CDR3 coding DNA: TGTGCCAGCAGTGCGGTAACAGGGGGCCCAGATACGCAGTATTTT. It is translated as CASSAVTGGPDTQYF.

This chain uses TRBV6-1 with TRBJ2-7, with D perhaps TRBD2 (6 bases). CDR1 is MNHNS, CDR2 SASEGT, per germline. CDR3 length: 13 residues. Between the trimmed V and J ends, which lost 6 bases and 3 bases, there was a span of 12 bases. CDR3 nucleotides: TGTGCCAGCAGCCCGGGACTGAGCTACGAGCAGTACTTC. Translation: CASSPGLSYEQYF.

The V call is TRBV4-3, the J call TRBJ1-2; D ambiguous. This CDR3 is built from 15 residues. Germline V gives CDR1 LGHNA, CDR2 YSLEER. The V end was cut by 0 bases, the J end by 4 bases, with 12 bases between. CDR3 amino acids: CASSQDRASGYGYTF. CDR3 DNA sequence: TGCGCCAGCAGCCAAGATAGGGCTTCGGGCTATGGCTACACCTTC.

The V gene is TRBV7-2, the J gene TRBJ1-4; D is uncertain. Deletions cut 1 base from V and 10 bases from J, with 13 bases between. The CDR3 is 14 residues long. The germline V gene has CDR1 SGHTA and CDR2 FQGNSA. The CDR3 loop is CASSLGPSNGKLFF. In DNA, the CDR3 is TGTGCCAGCAGCTTAGGACCTTCGAACGGAAAACTGTTTTTT. Full variable domain (rest looked up from reference TRBV7-2 and TRBJ1-4): GAGVSQSPSNKVTEKGKDVELRCDPISGHTALYWYRQSLGQGLEFLIYFQGNSAPDKSGLPSDRFSAERTGGSVSTLTIQRTQQEDSAVYLCASSLGPSNGKLFFGSGTQLSVL.

J is TRBJ2-7 and V is TRBV10-3; D unresolved. CDR3 size: 17 residues. Germline V gene lookup returns CDR1 ENHRY and CDR2 SYGVKD. Trimming took 3 bases from V and 2 from J, leaving 20 bases between them. The CDR3 DNA follows: TGTGCCATCAGTGATCCCGTCCTGGCAGAGCCTACCTACGAGCAGTACTTC. It yields the protein CAISDPVLAEPTYEQYF.

The V call is TRBV30, the J call TRBJ1-2; D is unresolved. CDR3 length equals 12 residues. V gave up 3 bases and J gave up 4 bases, with 9 bases separating them. Germline loops: CDR1 GTSNPN, CDR2 SVGIG (reference sequence). CDR3 sequence: CAWRGLGYGYTF. The CDR3 bases are TGTGCCTGGAGGGGTCTCGGCTATGGCTACACCTTC.